The 23 T cell receptor beta chains below all came from one sample that was sequenced in a study of Tregs in tolerant kidney transplant recipients (dated by TCRdb to the late 2010s). What the time point label conveys for this sample: blood sample drawn before combined kidney and bone marrow transplant. The library was built by means of the immunoSEQ multiplex PCR assay. Held by TCRdb, this immuneACCESS table contains in-frame sequences only and omits some clones. Under half of the omission traces to an unresolved V gene where checked; the cause of the rest is unknown. The sample's records list tens of thousands of clones. The ten largest account for roughly 0.8% of the sample. Sequenced here: CD4+ T cells from blood, sampled before the transplant. Receptors originate from a human donor who received a combined kidney and bone marrow transplant.

A note on this clone: Read coverage stops 3 residues before the CDR3 terminus; the germline J gene supplies the remainder. The chain combines TRBV7-7 with TRBJ2-5; TRBD1 matches at 8 bases. This CDR3 contains 14 residues. With V trimmed by 5 bases and J by 5 bases, 7 bases remained unmatched. CDR1 and CDR2 (germline): SSHAT, FNYEAQ (reference sequence). This CDR3 reads CASSGQGAWETQYF. Incomplete CDR3 DNA: TGTGCCAGCAGCGGCCAGGGGGCATGGGAGACC.

Turning to this clone: The read stops 3 residues short of the end of the CDR3; the missing end is completed from the germline J gene. The rearrangement links TRBV7-9 to TRBJ2-3; 9 nucleotides align to TRBD1. The length of the CDR3 is 15 residues. J was trimmed by 5 bases and V by 5 bases; bases with no gene match: 8. Germline V gives CDR1 SEHNR, CDR2 FQNEAQ (reference sequence). Partial CDR3 DNA: TGTGCCAGCAGCCCCCGGGACAGGGAAAGAGATACG. Protein: CASSPRDRERDT. The entire CDR3 protein reads CASSPRDRERDTQYF.

Worth noting for this clone: The CDR3 end is not reached by the read, which stops 3 residues before it; the germline J gene fills it in. This chain uses TRBV2 with TRBJ1-2; D is ambiguous. The CDR3 covers 13 residues. Per germline, CDR1 SNHLY and CDR2 FYNNEI. The covered CDR3 bases are TGTGCCAGCAGTGAAGACCCCCGCGGCGGC. This encodes CASSEDPRGG. The whole CDR3 reads CASSEDPRGGYTF.

Regarding this clone: The sequence runs out 3 residues before the end of the CDR3; the remainder is reconstructed from the germline J gene. The gene calls are TRBV19 and TRBJ2-5, with unresolved D. This CDR3 spans 15 amino acids. Trimming shortened V by 2 bases and J by 0 bases, and 10 bases separated the two germline ends. From germline, CDR1 is LNHDA and CDR2 SQIVND (reference sequence). CDR3 sequence reads: CASSIRVENQETQYF. CDR3 DNA, as far as it was read: TGTGCCAGTAGTATAAGGGTCGAAAACCAAGAGACC.

Turning to this clone: Read data end 3 residues before the CDR3 end; the end is taken from the germline J gene. V is TRBV5-1 and J is TRBJ1-2; 7 bases are a match to TRBD1. This CDR3 comprises 14 residues. Germline V gene lookup returns CDR1 SGHRS and CDR2 YFSETQ. With V trimmed by 0 bases and J by 4 bases, 3 bases remained unmatched. CDR3 bases read: TGCGCCAGCAGCTTGGGACAGGGAAGCTATGGC. This gives the protein CASSLGQGSYG. The full-length CDR3 reads as CASSLGQGSYGYTF.

Worth noting for this clone: The sequence runs out 3 residues before the end of the CDR3; the remainder is reconstructed from the germline J gene. This chain joins TRBV5-1 and TRBJ2-1, with 8 bases matching TRBD1. V lost 7 bases to trimming and J lost 4 bases; unmatched junction nucleotides: 7. The CDR3 is 14 amino acids. CDR1 SGHRS and CDR2 YFSETQ come from the germline V gene. Partial CDR3 DNA: TGCGCCAGCCAGGGGGCGAATTCTTACAATGAG. It translates to CASQGANSYNE. The full CDR3 sequence reads CASQGANSYNEQFF.

Worth noting for this clone: Read data end 3 residues before the CDR3 end; the end is taken from the germline J gene. The chain links TRBV7-2 to TRBJ2-3; TRBD1 matches 9 bases. The CDR3 totals 15 residues. With 3 bases clipped from V and 2 bases from J, the junction kept 3 bases outside the gene matches. Germline values: CDR1 SGHTA, CDR2 FQGNSA. This CDR3 is CASSFGQGYTDTQYF. The sequenced part of the CDR3 DNA is TGTGCCAGCAGCTTCGGACAGGGGTACACAGATACG.

On this clone: The read terminates 3 residues ahead of where the CDR3 ends, so the germline J gene completes it. The chain carries TRBV2 and TRBJ2-2; D perhaps matches TRBD1 (6 bases). Germline CDR1 SNHLY, CDR2 FYNNEI. V gave up 5 bases and J gave up 6 bases, with 13 bases separating them. The CDR3 is made up of 14 amino acids. CDR3 bases read: TGTGCCAGCAGTAGACAGGCGCGTGCCGGGGAG. Translating gives CASSRQARAGE. From start to end, the CDR3 is CASSRQARAGELFF.

Comment on this clone: The DNA ends 3 residues before the CDR3 does, and the rest of the CDR3 is filled in from the germline J gene. V and J are TRBV6-2 or TRBV6-3 and TRBJ2-2, with D tentatively TRBD1 (6 bases). V lost 7 bases to trimming and J lost 0 bases, with 6 bases between them. The germline V gene has CDR1 MNHEY and CDR2 SVGEGT. The CDR3 loop spans 13 amino acids. The CDR3 DNA, read in part, is TGTGCCAGCAACAGGGCGAACACCGGGGAG. Amino acid sequence: CASNRANTGE. The full CDR3 protein is CASNRANTGELFF.

Comment on this clone: Sequencing ends 3 residues short of the CDR3 end; the germline J gene provides the rest. The rearrangement joins TRBV19 to TRBJ2-1, with 8 bases aligning to TRBD2. V trimming: 4 bases; J trimming: 8 bases; junction bases outside the gene matches: 19. Per germline, CDR1 LNHDA and CDR2 SQIVND (reference sequence). This CDR3 is 18 amino acids long. The CDR3 region is CASSTPSTGTRHYDEQFF. The DNA read from the CDR3 is TGTGCCAGTAGTACTCCCTCTACCGGGACTAGGCATTATGATGAG.

The CDR3: CASSETIYRPYNEQFF. The DNA read from the CDR3 is TGTGCCAGCAGTGAGACCATTTACAGGCCCTACAATGAG. The chain joins TRBV6-1 to TRBJ2-1, with a weak D call TRBD1 (5 bases). With the read ending 3 residues before the CDR3 end, the germline J gene is used to fill in that end. Germline V gene data show CDR1 as MNHNS and CDR2 as SASEGT. The CDR3 totals 16 residues. V lost 3 bases to trimming and J lost 2 bases, with 14 bases between them.

Turning to this clone: The sequence runs out 3 residues before the end of the CDR3; the remainder is reconstructed from the germline J gene. This chain joins TRBV29-1 and TRBJ2-5, with a weak D call TRBD2 (6 bases). Trimming took 2 bases from V and 5 from J, leaving 12 bases between them. Germline lookup yields CDR1 SQVTM and CDR2 ANQGSEA. The CDR3 loop spans 13 amino acids. The DNA read from the CDR3 is TGCAGCGTTGAAATTGGGGCGGGGGAGACC. Its translation: CSVEIGAGET. The whole CDR3 reads CSVEIGAGETQYF.

Concerning this clone itself: Sequencing ends 3 residues short of the CDR3 end; the germline J gene provides the rest. J is TRBJ2-7 and V is TRBV7-2; TRBD1 might be the D (6 bases). V lost 1 base and J 1 base, leaving 11 bases between the germline ends. The germline V gene has CDR1 SGHTA and CDR2 FQGNSA. The CDR3 contains 15 residues. CDR3 protein: CASSLVTGQSYEQYF. CDR3 DNA, as far as it was read: TGTGCCAGCAGCTTAGTGACAGGTCAATCCTACGAG.

With respect to this clone: The CDR3 end falls 3 residues outside the read, so it is completed with the germline J gene. The rearrangement joins TRBV13 to TRBJ2-6; TRBD2 matches 9 bases. The CDR3 is made up of 19 amino acids. V dropped 2 bases and J dropped 0; count of bases not matched to a gene: 8. Germline V lookup: CDR1 PRHDT, CDR2 FYEKMQ (reference sequence). The DNA read from the CDR3 is TGTGCCAGCAGCTTACGGCGGGGGGGCAGACTCTCTGGGGCCAACGTC. Residues: CASSLRRGGRLSGANV. The entire CDR3 sequence reads CASSLRRGGRLSGANVLTF.

About this clone: The read stops 3 residues short of the end of the CDR3; the missing end is completed from the germline J gene. The V gene is TRBV2, the J gene TRBJ2-5; the match to TRBD2 covers 10 bases. This CDR3 has 15 residues. J was trimmed by 4 bases and V by 5 bases; bases with no gene match: 7. CDR1 and CDR2 (germline): SNHLY, FYNNEI. Incomplete CDR3 DNA: TGTGCCAGCAGTTCAGCGGGGGGGCCCTCAGAGACC. Amino acids: CASSSAGGPSET. The entire CDR3 is CASSSAGGPSETQYF.

Notes on this clone: The observed sequence ends 3 residues before the CDR3 terminus, with the missing tail filled in from the germline J gene. This chain connects TRBV11-3 to TRBJ2-2; D gene ambiguous. Trimming took 1 base from V and 4 from J, leaving 10 bases between them. The CDR3 extends over 15 amino acids. CDR1 SGHNT and CDR2 YENEEA come from the germline V gene. The DNA read from the CDR3 is TGTGCCAGCAGCTTAGGTGCGCTACCCACCGGGGAG. This encodes CASSLGALPTGE. The full CDR3 reads CASSLGALPTGELFF.

Incomplete CDR3 DNA: TGTGCCAGCAGCCCCGGCGGGGGAAGAGCCTACGAG. Amino acids: CASSPGGGRAYE. The full CDR3 protein is CASSPGGGRAYEQYF. This chain uses TRBV7-9 with TRBJ2-7; 7 bases line up with TRBD2. Sequencing ends 3 residues short of the CDR3 end; the germline J gene provides the rest. This CDR3 is 15 amino acids long. Germline V gene lookup returns CDR1 SEHNR and CDR2 FQNEAQ (reference sequence). J lost 2 bases, V lost 5 bases, and 9 bases had no gene match. Complete variable domain (other parts from reference TRBV7-9 and TRBJ2-7): DTGVSQNPRHKITKRGQNVTFRCDPISEHNRLYWYRQTLGQGPEFLTYFQNEAQLEKSRLLSDRFSAERPKGSFSTLEIQRTEQGDSAMYLCASSPGGGRAYEQYFGPGTRLTVT.

On this clone: The missing CDR3 end, 3 residues past where the read stops, is filled in from the germline J gene. The chain couples TRBV7-2 to TRBJ2-7; 9 positions agree with TRBD1. This CDR3 is 15 amino acids long. CDR1 and CDR2 (germline): SGHTA, FQGNSA. The V gene end was trimmed by 5 bases and the J gene end by 6 bases; junction bases not matched to a gene: 11. Incomplete CDR3 DNA: TGTGCCAGCAGCGACCGGGACAGGGTCGCATTCGAG. Its protein product is CASSDRDRVAFE. The whole CDR3 region reads CASSDRDRVAFEQYF.

About this clone: The sequence runs out 3 residues before the end of the CDR3; the remainder is reconstructed from the germline J gene. The chain carries TRBV6-2 or TRBV6-3 and TRBJ2-7, with D possibly matching TRBD2 (8 bases). V was pared by 5 bases and J by 4 bases, with 18 bases between. Germline CDR1 MNHEY, CDR2 SVGEGT. This CDR3 comprises 15 residues. The CDR3 sequence: CASSRQGLVGYEQYF. The covered CDR3 bases are TGTGCCAGCAGTCGACAGGGACTAGTGGGGTACGAG.

As regards this clone: The CDR3 end is not reached by the read, which stops 3 residues before it; the germline J gene fills it in. The chain joins TRBV20-1 to TRBJ2-3, with 8 nucleotides matching TRBD2. After removal of 4 bases from V and 6 bases from J, the junction contained 6 bases not matched to a gene. This CDR3 is 13 amino acids long. Germline-derived CDR1 and CDR2 are DFQATT and SNEGSKA (reference sequence). The CDR3 loop is CSATGLASDTQYF. CDR3 bases read: TGCAGTGCTACCGGACTAGCTTCCGATACG.

As for this clone: The CDR3 is cut off 3 residues early in the read; its end comes from the germline J gene. The gene calls are TRBV7-2 and TRBJ1-2, with TRBD1 matching over 7 bases. Trimming at V came to 5 bases and at J to 1 base, leaving 7 bases not matched to a gene. The CDR3 has 15 residues. CDR1 and CDR2 from the germline V gene are SGHTA and FQGNSA. The CDR3 loop is CASSLQQGLNYGYTF. The sequenced CDR3 bases are TGTGCCAGCAGCCTCCAACAGGGGCTTAACTATGGC. Full variable domain (outside the CDR3, taken from reference TRBV7-2 and TRBJ1-2): GAGVSQSPSNKVTEKGKDVELRCDPISGHTALYWYRQSLGQGLEFLIYFQGNSAPDKSGLPSDRFSAERTGGSVSTLTIQRTQQEDSAVYLCASSLQQGLNYGYTFGSGTRLTVV.

A remark on this clone: The CDR3 goes on 3 residues after the read ends, and that part is filled in from the germline J gene. The chain is built from TRBV18 and TRBJ2-3; D is perhaps TRBD2 (5 bases). Per germline, CDR1 KGHSH and CDR2 LQKENI. The V end lost 3 bases, the J end lost 2 bases, and 12 bases lay between the germline ends. The CDR3 is 15 residues long. Here the CDR3 reads CASSPTLASTDTQYF. The covered CDR3 bases are TGTGCCAGCTCACCTACGCTAGCCTCCACAGATACG.

The CDR3 loop reads CASYGPDSYNEQFF. The DNA read from the CDR3 is TGTGCCAGCTATGGGCCTGATTCCTACAATGAG. The chain recombines TRBV19 with TRBJ2-1, with no clear D. The read is 3 residues too short to cover the CDR3 end, so that end is filled in from the germline J gene. The germline CDR1 and CDR2 sequences are LNHDA and SQIVND (reference sequence). Trimming shortened V by 9 bases and J by 1 base, and 13 bases separated the two germline ends. This CDR3 is built from 14 residues.